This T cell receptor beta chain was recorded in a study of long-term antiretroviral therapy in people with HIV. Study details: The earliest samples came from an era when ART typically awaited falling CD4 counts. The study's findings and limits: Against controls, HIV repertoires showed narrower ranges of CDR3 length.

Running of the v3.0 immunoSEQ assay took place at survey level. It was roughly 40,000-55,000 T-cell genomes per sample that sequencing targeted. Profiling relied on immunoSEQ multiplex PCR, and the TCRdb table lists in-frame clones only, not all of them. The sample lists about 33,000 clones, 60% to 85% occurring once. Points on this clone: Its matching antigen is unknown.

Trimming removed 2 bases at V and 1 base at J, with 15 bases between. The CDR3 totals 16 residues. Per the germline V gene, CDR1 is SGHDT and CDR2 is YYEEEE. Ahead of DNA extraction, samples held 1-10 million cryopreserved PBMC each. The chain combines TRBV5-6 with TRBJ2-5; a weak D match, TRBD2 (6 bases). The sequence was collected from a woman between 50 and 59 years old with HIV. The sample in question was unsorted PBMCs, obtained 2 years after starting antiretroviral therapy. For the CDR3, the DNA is TGTGCCAGCAGCTTTGGGAGGCAGCGATCCCAAGAGACCCAGTACTTC. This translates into CASSFGRQRSQETQYF.